These T cell receptor beta chains were read from a single sample in a study of spatial heterogeneity in lung cancer. TCRdb fed the 5' RACE reads into MiXCR, producing one record per CDR3 protein. The profile covers tens of thousands of distinct CDR3 sequences, with around 7% appearing a single time and 25% to 35% taken by the ten largest. The starting material was PBMCs, obtained at surgery. The receptors shown here come from a male donor with early-stage non-small cell lung cancer. Both conserved end residues are part of each CDR3. The D gene is left open where the match is weak. A clone size is listed for some rows: how often the clone was seen (once, few, many), or a class if it is expanded.

>TRBV12-3/TRBV12-4|many|TRBJ2-1|-
CASSKEIGQFF
TGTGCCAGCAGCAAGGAAATAGGGCAGTTCTTC
>TRBV5-1|-|TRBJ2-1|TRBD2
CASSFTTSGSGNEQFF
TGCGCCAGCAGCTTTACGACTAGCGGGAGTGGCAATGAGCAGTTCTTC
>TRBV7-2|many|TRBJ2-1|TRBD2
CASQTSGSQNEQFF
TGTGCCAGCCAGACTAGCGGGAGTCAGAATGAGCAGTTCTTC
>TRBV29-1|-|TRBJ1-2|-
CSVEGNYGYTF
TGCAGCGTTGAAGGAAACTATGGCTACACCTTC
>TRBV6-2/TRBV6-3|few|TRBJ1-2|-
CASSSAGTRSYTF
TGTGCCAGCAGTTCCGCCGGGACAAGATCCTACACCTTC
>TRBV12-3/TRBV12-4|many|TRBJ1-2|TRBD1
CASGDRGGYGYTF
TGTGCCAGCGGGGACAGGGGAGGCTATGGCTACACCTTC
>TRBV7-9|many|TRBJ1-5|-
CASSPTFRLSNQPQHF
TGTGCCAGCAGCCCTACCTTTCGACTTAGTAATCAGCCCCAGCATTTT
>TRBV7-6|many|TRBJ2-1|-
CASSLDRSSYNEQFF
TGTGCCAGCAGCTTAGACAGGAGCTCCTACAATGAGCAGTTCTTC
>TRBV7-9|few|TRBJ2-3|-
CASSSQNTDTQYF
TGTGCCAGCAGCTCGCAGAACACAGATACGCAGTATTTT
>TRBV7-2|-|TRBJ2-1|-
CASSLGRTYNEQFF
TGTGCCAGCAGCTTAGGCCGGACATACAATGAGCAGTTCTTC
>TRBV20-1|many|TRBJ1-1|-
CSAPRSGTTFF
TGCAGTGCTCCAAGGTCAGGGACAACTTTCTTT
>TRBV5-1|many|TRBJ2-5|TRBD1
CASSSGQANQETQYF
TGCGCCAGCAGCTCGGGACAGGCGAACCAAGAGACCCAGTACTTC
>TRBV20-1|many|TRBJ2-1|-
CSARGSAIGEQFF
TGCAGTGCTAGAGGTTCGGCAATTGGCGAGCAGTTCTTC
>TRBV6-5|few|TRBJ2-7|TRBD1
CASSATGNEQYF
TGTGCCAGCAGTGCGACAGGGAACGAGCAGTACTTC
>TRBV19|few|TRBJ2-2|TRBD2
CASQSGGGPPGELFF
TGTGCCAGTCAGTCGGGGGGAGGCCCTCCCGGGGAGCTGTTTTTT
>TRBV5-4|many|TRBJ2-1|TRBD2
CASSQGLAGRDEQFF
TGTGCCAGCAGCCAGGGCCTAGCGGGAAGGGATGAGCAGTTCTTC
>TRBV7-8|-|TRBJ2-5|-
CASSRQGLWETQYF
TGTGCCAGCAGCCGACAAGGACTCTGGGAGACCCAGTACTTC
>TRBV12-3/TRBV12-4|many|TRBJ1-4|-
CASSLEISEKLFF
TGTGCCAGCAGTCTAGAAATAAGCGAAAAACTGTTTTTT
>TRBV20-1|-|TRBJ2-5|TRBD2
CSASHLLASGTYGETQYF
TGCAGTGCTTCCCACCTTTTAGCTAGCGGGACCTACGGGGAGACCCAGTACTTC
>TRBV5-6|few|TRBJ1-1|TRBD1
CASSRLDRGAFF
TGTGCCAGCAGCCGGTTAGACAGGGGCGCTTTCTTT
>TRBV4-3|-|TRBJ1-4|-
CASSQDLREKLFF
TGCGCCAGCAGCCAAGACCTACGGGAAAAACTGTTTTTT
>TRBV6-2/TRBV6-3|many|TRBJ2-1|-
CASSNNQRIYNEQFF
TGTGCCAGCAGTAACAACCAGAGAATCTACAATGAGCAGTTCTTC
>TRBV9|many|TRBJ2-7|TRBD2
CASSVRGTSGGGEQYF
TGTGCCAGCAGCGTACGCGGGACTAGCGGGGGTGGCGAGCAGTACTTC
>TRBV7-9|many|TRBJ2-1|TRBD2
CATLLSSGSNEQFF
TGTGCCACCTTACTGTCGAGCGGGAGTAATGAGCAGTTCTTC
>TRBV6-4|many|TRBJ2-3|-
CASSDRSTDTQYF
TGTGCCAGCAGTGACAGATCCACAGATACGCAGTATTTT
>TRBV6-1|few|TRBJ1-5|TRBD1
CASSGDGQGTVQPQHF
TGTGCCAGCAGTGGGGACGGACAGGGAACAGTTCAGCCCCAGCATTTT
>TRBV12-3/TRBV12-4|-|TRBJ2-2|-
CASSFMTGELFF
TGTGCCAGCAGTTTTATGACCGGGGAGCTGTTTTTT
>TRBV7-9|many|TRBJ2-3|-
CASSPRQSTDTQYF
TGTGCCAGCAGCCCCCGCCAATCCACAGATACGCAGTATTTT
>TRBV6-2/TRBV6-3|many|TRBJ1-4|-
CASSSGLGRPATNEKLFF
TGTGCCAGCAGTTCGGGCCTGGGACGGCCTGCAACTAATGAAAAACTGTTTTTT
>TRBV29-1|many|TRBJ2-1|-
CSLEVNNEQFF
TGCAGCCTCGAAGTAAACAATGAGCAGTTCTTC
>TRBV18|-|TRBJ2-3|-
CASSPSNPRGDTQYF
TGTGCCAGCTCACCATCGAATCCGAGGGGAGATACGCAGTATTTT
>TRBV6-5|-|TRBJ2-7|-
CASSTRVGGYEQYF
TGTGCCAGCAGTACCCGGGTGGGGGGCTACGAGCAGTACTTC
>TRBV7-2|-|TRBJ2-3|-
CASSLSATKTDTQYF
TGTGCCAGCAGCTTATCCGCGACTAAAACAGATACGCAGTATTTT
>TRBV27|few|TRBJ1-2|-
CASSKGQNHYGYTF
TGTGCCAGCAGTAAAGGACAGAATCACTATGGCTACACCTTC
>TRBV7-7|-|TRBJ2-5|-
CASSLAGSEETQYF
TGTGCTAGCAGCTTAGCCGGTTCCGAAGAGACCCAGTACTTC
>TRBV24-1|-|TRBJ2-2|-
CATSGWRKITGELFF
TGTGCCACCAGTGGGTGGCGGAAAATCACCGGGGAGCTGTTTTTT
>TRBV5-5|medium-sized|TRBJ2-5|TRBD1
CASSQDRVRTVETQYF
TGTGCCAGCAGCCAGGACAGGGTGAGGACAGTTGAGACCCAGTACTTC
>TRBV6-4|few|TRBJ2-3|-
CASSDPTGPSTDTQYF
TGTGCCAGCAGTGACCCAACGGGGCCAAGCACAGATACGCAGTATTTT
>TRBV28|-|TRBJ2-1|TRBD2
CAGETSGRAGEQVF
TGTGCCGGCGAAACTAGCGGGAGAGCCGGTGAGCAGGTCTTC
>TRBV7-7|-|TRBJ2-1|-
CASTPQGIGEQFF
TGTGCTAGCACCCCCCAGGGGATCGGTGAGCAGTTCTTC
>TRBV6-2/TRBV6-3|-|TRBJ2-3|TRBD2
CATTYGTSGSTDTQYF
TGTGCCACGACATACGGGACTAGCGGGAGCACAGATACGCAGTATTTT
>TRBV4-1|many|TRBJ2-2|-
CASRLGGMDTGELFF
TGCGCCAGCAGGCTTGGGGGCATGGACACCGGGGAGCTGTTTTTT
>TRBV20-1|-|TRBJ2-3|-
CSASAHQDTQYF
TGCAGTGCTAGCGCACACCAAGATACGCAGTATTTT
>TRBV29-1|many|TRBJ1-5|-
CSVEAGVNQPQHF
TGCAGCGTTGAAGCAGGGGTTAATCAGCCCCAGCATTTT
>TRBV5-1|few|TRBJ2-7|TRBD1
CASSPRQGANEQYF
TGCGCCAGCAGCCCCCGACAGGGGGCCAACGAGCAGTACTTC
>TRBV5-1|few|TRBJ1-4|TRBD1
CASSQDRAKEKLFF
TGCGCCAGCAGCCAGGACAGGGCCAAGGAAAAACTGTTTTTT
>TRBV11-2|few|TRBJ1-3|-
CASSQRGFGNTIYF
TGTGCCAGCAGCCAACGTGGATTTGGAAACACCATATATTTT
>TRBV12-3/TRBV12-4|many|TRBJ1-1|-
CASSPGQGYTEAFF
TGTGCCAGCAGCCCCGGGCAGGGGTACACTGAAGCTTTCTTT
>TRBV6-5|many|TRBJ2-1|-
CASSYRPEGVRNEQFF
TGTGCCAGCAGTTACCGTCCCGAGGGGGTAAGGAATGAGCAGTTCTTC
>TRBV20-1|-|TRBJ2-3|TRBD1
CSARGTGDADTQYF
TGCAGTGCTAGAGGTACAGGGGATGCAGATACGCAGTATTTT
>TRBV19|-|TRBJ2-1|-
CASSIPATGIITGANEQFF
TGTGCCAGTAGTATTCCGGCAACAGGGATAATTACCGGGGCCAATGAGCAGTTCTTC
>TRBV6-2/TRBV6-3|-|TRBJ2-3|TRBD1
CASSRPGQGWTDTQYF
TGTGCCAGCAGTCGTCCGGGACAGGGGTGGACAGATACGCAGTATTTT
>TRBV18|few|TRBJ2-7|-
CASSLPDGFSYEQYF
TGTGCCAGCTCACTGCCGGATGGTTTTTCCTACGAGCAGTACTTC
>TRBV4-1|-|TRBJ2-2|-
CASSQTGDGNTGELFF
TGCGCCAGCAGCCAAACCGGGGACGGGAACACCGGGGAGCTGTTTTTT